The 4 T cell receptor beta chains below were found in one sample sequenced in a study of shared clonotypes between healthy human individuals. Assay: immunoSEQ multiplex PCR; the TCRdb copy retains only in-frame clones and omits some. The sample lists a few hundred thousand clones, about 65% seen once, with around 10% in the top ten. Source material: memory CD4+ T cells sorted from blood. The sample's subset: CD45RA-negative fraction. Receptor source: a man younger than 45 in good health.

The V gene is TRBV4-1, the J gene TRBJ2-3; no firm D call. This CDR3 contains 15 residues. The V and J ends lost 1 base and 3 bases respectively, with 11 bases between them. Germline CDR1 is MGHRA and CDR2 is YSYEKL. The CDR3 DNA follows: TGCGCCAGCAGCCAAGCCGGTGGAAATACAGATACGCAGTATTTT. Protein: CASSQAGGNTDTQYF.

The chain has TRBV14 and TRBJ2-1; 7 nucleotides align to TRBD2. The CDR3 consists of 14 residues. Germline assignment: CDR1 SGHDN and CDR2 FVKESK. Unmatched junction bases numbered 8, after V lost 6 bases and J lost 6 bases. The CDR3 region has the DNA TGTGCCAGCAGTCGCGGGCTAGCGGCCAATGAGCAGTTCTTC. It codes for CASSRGLAANEQFF.

This chain uses TRBV10-2 with TRBJ2-1; D not certain. The CDR3 runs 14 residues. Trimming took off 11 bases at V and 0 bases at J, with 14 bases between the two ends. CDR1 is WSHSY and CDR2 is SAAADI in the germline V gene. The CDR3 DNA is TGCGCCTCCTACACTTCGAGCTCCTACAATGAGCAGTTCTTC. It codes for CASYTSSSYNEQFF.

The chain combines TRBV11-2 with TRBJ2-7; no clear D. There are 13 residues in the CDR3. CDR1 and CDR2 (germline): SGHAT, FQNNGV. The V end lost 2 bases, the J end lost 0 bases, and 5 bases lay between the germline ends. As DNA, the CDR3 is TGTGCCAGCAGCTTACTTATCTCCTACGAGCAGTACTTC. It yields the protein CASSLLISYEQYF.